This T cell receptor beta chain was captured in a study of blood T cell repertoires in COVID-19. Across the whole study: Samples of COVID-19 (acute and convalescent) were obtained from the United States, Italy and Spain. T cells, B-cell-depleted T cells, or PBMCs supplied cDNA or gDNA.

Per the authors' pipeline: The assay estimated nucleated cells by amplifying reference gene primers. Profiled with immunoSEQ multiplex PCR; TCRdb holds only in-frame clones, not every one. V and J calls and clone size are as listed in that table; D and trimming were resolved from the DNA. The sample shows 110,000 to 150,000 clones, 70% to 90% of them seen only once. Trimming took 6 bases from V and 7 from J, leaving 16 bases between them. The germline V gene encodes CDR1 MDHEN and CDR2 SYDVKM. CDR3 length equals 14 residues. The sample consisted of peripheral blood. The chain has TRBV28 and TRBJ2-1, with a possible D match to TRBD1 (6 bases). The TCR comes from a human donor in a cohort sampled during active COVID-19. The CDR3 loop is CASSWTEYSNEQFF. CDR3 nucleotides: TGTGCCAGCAGCTGGACAGAATACTCTAATGAGCAGTTCTTC.